The T cell receptor beta chain under discussion was sequenced for a study of vaccination and CD4 T cells after COVID-19. The wider study: Post-COVID specimens were obtained a median about 100 days after diagnosis (range 35 to 161). Study-wide points: Going from about 20 to 38, median SARS-CoV-2-reactive clonotypes did not rise significantly. The appearance of a median about 90% of reactive clones in convalescent patients occurred only post-vaccination.

With the Oncomine TCR Beta short-read assay, DNA from cultured CD4+ T cells was sequenced. Using its own MiXCR run on the PCR reads, TCRdb lists one record per CDR3 protein. The sample yields under 25,000 distinct CDR3 sequences, roughly 29% seen once. This clonotype turned up a few times. As yet, its antigen is unknown. Treatment meaning: approximately nine-day PBMC culture with coronavirus spike peptide pools or control peptides (ViraFEST assay). The sequenced sample was cultured CD4+ T cells from blood. The sequence was obtained from a human donor with COVID-19.

Here the CDR3 DNA reads TGTGCCAGCAGTTTACGCGGGGGGAATTACTTTTTTCAAGAGACCCAGTACTTC. It is translated as CASSLRGGNYFFQETQYF. V and J are TRBV28 and TRBJ2-5, with 8 bases identical to TRBD2. This CDR3 region has 18 residues. Germline CDR1 reads MDHEN; CDR2 reads SYDVKM. The V and J ends lost 2 bases and 2 bases, in that order; junction bases with no gene match: 13.